The entry that follows covers one T cell receptor beta chain sequence. There is no known antigen for this receptor. Per-base qualities were not stored, and no clone one base away is much larger. V loses 7 bases, J loses 5 bases, and the germline ends lie 19 bases apart. The CDR3 measures 15 amino acids from cysteine to phenylalanine. The kept DNA is CDR3 alone, 45 bases in frame from the first base. CDR1 is given as SNHLY and CDR2 as FYNNEI, both from the germline V gene. In Seattle, one collaborating source enrolled patients while the infection was active and tracked those patients longitudinally over the course of disease. Each collaborating institution followed its own protocols to collect whole blood in K2EDTA tubes. For TCRbeta analysis, collaborators shipped samples in one of three forms: frozen whole blood, isolated PBMCs, or DNA extracted from either of those sample types. These data belong to a study of blood T cell repertoires in COVID-19 (dated by TCRdb to 2020 to 2021). Describing the broader study: Collaborator samples came from the United States, Italy and Spain and covered acute and convalescent phases of COVID-19. The material from the prospective study consisted of cDNA or gDNA derived from T cells, B-cell-depleted T cells, or PBMCs. Samples were obtained from the ongoing ImmuneRACE study (first 160 participants) and from 1,254 subjects provided by 6 global collaborators. The repertoires were released in a freely available public database intended as a resource for research on the immune response to SARS-CoV-2. The sample metadata nearly always contained a de-identified subject ID, COVID-19 status, age in years and sex. Where HLA class I and class II types were available, the types were taken from metadata supplied by the sample provider, not from assay-based typing. Deeply sampled blood TCRbeta repertoires from subjects exposed to, actively infected with, or recovered from COVID-19 were included in the dataset. On the study overall, not on this receptor specifically: How much clinical and demographic metadata was included differed by source and by participant, and the metadata was provided uncurated.

The immunoSEQ Assay, a bias-controlled multiplex PCR, was used to amplify TCRbeta CDR3 regions from genomic DNA. The authors' analysis ran thus. Within the assay, amplification of reference gene primers was used to estimate how many nucleated cells each sample contained. To quantify the absolute abundance of each unique TCRbeta CDR3 rearrangement, sequence reads were collapsed and filtered. For each sample, productive Simpson clonality was calculated by taking the square root of Simpson's diversity index across productive rearrangements. The table comes from immuneACCESS by way of TCRdb, which keeps in-frame sequences with V and J called. Part of the clones is missing from these tables; in studies checked, under half for an unresolved V gene and the rest for unknown reasons. V and J calls and clone size are as listed in that table; D and trimming were resolved from the DNA. Counted in this sample were around 62,000 clones; approximately 88% of them appeared once. Of the sample, approximately 40% is held by the ten largest clones.

In this chain, TRBV2 is recombined with TRBJ2-3; TRBD2 is a weak D gene call, 6 bases matching. This receptor was taken from a woman in her sixties with COVID-19, enrolled during active disease. The sample comprised peripheral blood. CDR3 region: CASKWEDSSGDTQYF. The DNA sequence is as follows: TGTGCCAGCAAGTGGGAGGACTCTTCCGGAGATACGCAGTATTTT.